This T cell receptor (beta chain) appears in the sequencing data of a study of blood T cell repertoires in COVID-19. Study as a whole: PBMCs, B-cell-depleted T cells, or T cells were the source of the cDNA or gDNA that made up the material.

Germline-derived CDR1 and CDR2 are KGHDR and SFDVKD. V shed 7 bases and J shed 14 bases, with 15 bases lying between them. The CDR3 extends over 11 amino acids. TCRdb's copy holds only in-frame clones and misses some; the assay was immunoSEQ multiplex PCR. The repertoire holds approximately 170,000 clones, with approximately 84% as singletons. This rearrangement joins TRBV24-1 to TRBJ2-3, with D tentatively TRBD1 (6 bases). The TCR sequence derives from a man between 35 and 55 years old who had recovered from COVID-19. Input material: peripheral blood. The CDR3 nucleotides are TGTGCCACCAGCGACAGGTTTTGGTGGTATTTT. Its protein product is CATSDRFWWYF.